This T cell receptor (beta chain) was identified in a study of STAT3 mutations in large granular lymphocyte leukemia. A single count supports this clone. Its antigen is not identified. Study-level findings and limits: Every T-cell large granular lymphocyte leukemia patient had at least one immunodominant TCR beta clonotype. In some patients, a small highly pathogenic clone possibly went undetected. TCR clonotype switching after therapy occurred in about 30% of the 18 patients.

The ends were cut back, 5 bases at V and 9 bases at J, with 6 bases in the middle. Germline V gene sequence: CDR1 SGHRS, CDR2 YFSETQ. This CDR3 has 10 residues. Assay used: immunoSEQ multiplex PCR; TCRdb lists only in-frame clones, some missing. The sample holds 7,000 to 9,500 clones, about four fifths seen once. The sequencing input was peripheral blood mononuclear cells. The chain is built from TRBV5-1 and TRBJ2-1; perhaps TRBD1 as D (5 bases). The receptor was derived from a woman aged 40 to 55 with T-cell large granular lymphocyte leukemia. Some clones in this sample may be carry-over from other donors' samples. The chain's CDR3 is CASRGPEQFF. The CDR3 nucleotides read TGCGCCAGCAGGGGGCCTGAGCAGTTCTTC.